This TCR beta chain was recorded in a study of control samples from healthy donors and cancer patients. Clones were sequenced by immunoSEQ multiplex PCR, and TCRdb holds only the in-frame ones, with some missing. The sample lists around 95,000 clones, roughly nine tenths occurring once. Trimming pared 0 bases from V and 2 bases from J, leaving 11 bases between. Germline V gene lookup returns CDR1 MGHRA and CDR2 YSYEKL. The CDR3 is 15 residues long. The receptor's source is a woman in her 50s in good health. The chain employs TRBV4-1 and TRBJ2-7; D may match TRBD1 or TRBD2 (5 bases each). Sequenced material: blood. CDR3 in amino acids: CASSQERQGPYEQYF. CDR3 DNA: TGCGCCAGCAGCCAAGAGCGGCAGGGACCCTACGAGCAGTACTTC.